A single sample is the source of the 26 T cell receptor beta chains below, sequenced in a study of T cells in Graves' hyperthyroidism and ophthalmopathy. Amplified TCR beta CDR3 regions came from RNA transcripts. The HTBI primer set drove a first-round RT-PCR of the TCR CDR3. TCRdb re-derived calls from the multiplex PCR reads in MiXCR, one entry per CDR3 protein. The sample lists about 640,000 distinct CDR3 sequences, about a fifth occurring once. What was sequenced was blood. The receptor source for this set is a man under 40 with Graves' ophthalmopathy.

This clonotype was detected many times. The chain joins TRBV7-6 to TRBJ2-1; D call uncertain. The CDR3 is 15 residues long. The germline gives CDR1 SGHVS, CDR2 FNYEAQ. Trimming removed 5 bases from V and 8 bases from J, with 19 bases in between. The DNA for the CDR3 is TGTGCCAGCAGCCCCCTTACGGGTGGGTTCGATGAGCAGTTCTTC. Translating gives CASSPLTGGFDEQFF.

This clonotype occurred many times. This chain connects TRBV28 to TRBJ2-7; 8 bases are shared with TRBD1. The V gene end was trimmed by 4 bases and the J gene end by 2 bases; junction bases not matched to a gene: 10. CDR1 MDHEN and CDR2 SYDVKM come from the germline V gene. The CDR3 length is 16 residues. CDR3: CASSSGQGRPPYEQYF. In DNA, the CDR3 is TGTGCCAGCAGTTCAGGACAGGGTCGACCTCCCTACGAGCAGTACTTC.

This clonotype was recorded at least ten times. The chain couples TRBV6-1 to TRBJ1-5, with D perhaps TRBD1 (6 bases). The V end was cut by 5 bases, the J end by 4 bases, with 12 bases between. The CDR3 covers 14 residues. Germline CDR1 and CDR2: MNHNS and SASEGT. This CDR3 reads CASSTYRENQPQHF. Here the CDR3 DNA reads TGTGCCAGCAGTACTTACAGGGAAAATCAGCCCCAGCATTTT.

The genes are TRBV5-5 and TRBJ2-1; maybe TRBD2 (6 bases). The V end lost 2 bases, the J end lost 4 bases, and 16 bases lay between the germline ends. The germline V gene encodes CDR1 SGHKS and CDR2 YYEKEE (reference sequence). The CDR3 extends over 16 amino acids. CDR3: CASSLAPAGRYNEQFF. For the CDR3, the DNA is TGTGCCAGCAGCTTAGCCCCTGCGGGAAGGTACAATGAGCAGTTCTTC.

The chain employs TRBV10-3 and TRBJ2-2, with 11 bases fitting TRBD2. Germline V gives CDR1 ENHRY, CDR2 SYGVKD. V trimming: 7 bases; J trimming: 2 bases; junction bases outside the gene matches: 6. This CDR3 is 16 amino acids long. CDR3 sequence (DNA): TGTGCCATCAAAAACGGGACTAGCGGTAACACCGGGGAGCTGTTTTTT. Translation: CAIKNGTSGNTGELFF.

This clonotype was seen a few times. V is TRBV20-1 and J is TRBJ2-1; perhaps TRBD2 as D (6 bases). The V gene lost 6 bases and the J gene lost 6 bases, with 15 bases spanning the gap. Germline values: CDR1 DFQATT, CDR2 SNEGSKA (reference sequence). The CDR3 loop spans 13 amino acids. This CDR3 is CSAKPGSTNEQFF. DNA for the CDR3: TGCAGTGCAAAACCCGGGAGTACCAATGAGCAGTTCTTC.

The J gene is TRBJ2-1, the V gene TRBV12-3 or TRBV12-4, with TRBD2 identical over 11 bases. Trimming cost V 2 bases and J 6 bases; bases outside gene matches: 9. The CDR3 runs 17 residues. The CDR3 loop is CASSLIGGLAVSNEQFF. In nucleotides, the CDR3 is TGTGCCAGCAGTTTAATCGGGGGACTAGCGGTCTCCAATGAGCAGTTCTTC.

This clonotype has a count of ten or more. The chain combines TRBV28 with TRBJ2-5; D ambiguous. Germline V gene sequence: CDR1 MDHEN, CDR2 SYDVKM. The CDR3 loop spans 15 amino acids. V was trimmed by 3 bases and J by 1 base, leaving 12 bases between them. The CDR3 DNA follows: TGTGCCAGCAGTTTTTTTGGAACTATCCAAGAGACCCAGTACTTC. This translates into CASSFFGTIQETQYF.

At least ten counts were recorded for this clonotype. This chain connects TRBV28 to TRBJ2-7; 7 bases are a match to TRBD1. The CDR3 length is 14 residues. The germline V gene encodes CDR1 MDHEN and CDR2 SYDVKM. The J segment lost 4 bases and the V segment lost 2 bases, leaving 5 bases of the junction unmatched. This CDR3 is CASSLPGQSYEQYF. CDR3 bases: TGTGCCAGCAGTTTACCGGGACAGTCATACGAGCAGTACTTC.

This clonotype was seen at least ten times. The chain employs TRBV27 and TRBJ2-7; 9 bases fit TRBD1. CDR3 size: 15 residues. The junction had 8 bases not matched to a gene; V was cut back by 6 bases and J by 2 bases. Germline V gene lookup returns CDR1 MNHEY and CDR2 SMNVEV (reference sequence). The CDR3 sequence is CASSLWGTGTYEQYF. Written as DNA, the CDR3 is TGTGCCAGCAGCCTATGGGGGACAGGGACCTACGAGCAGTACTTC.

This clonotype was seen ten or more times. V usage is TRBV12-3 or TRBV12-4 and J usage is TRBJ2-7; 9 bases agree with TRBD1. Trimming removed 0 bases from V and 7 bases from J; junction bases left unmatched: 1. This CDR3 contains 13 residues. CDR3 in DNA: TGTGCCAGCAGTTTAGCCGGGACAGGGGAGCAGTACTTC. This translates into CASSLAGTGEQYF.

This clonotype was recorded many times. In nucleotides, the CDR3 is TGTGCCAGCAGTCCCACCGGGACAGCTTATAGCAATCAGCCCCAGCATTTT. Its translation: CASSPTGTAYSNQPQHF. The J gene is TRBJ1-5, the V gene TRBV27, with TRBD1 matching 7 bases. Looked up from germline, CDR1 is MNHEY and CDR2 is SMNVEV (reference sequence). The CDR3 sequence is 17 residues long. V was clipped by 5 bases and J by 0 bases; unmatched bases: 10.

This chain joins TRBV24-1 and TRBJ2-5; no definite D call. Germline loops: CDR1 KGHDR, CDR2 SFDVKD. The CDR3 totals 14 residues. V dropped 3 bases and J dropped 5 bases, with 12 bases sitting between them. The CDR3 sequence is CATSDPAGRETQYF. The CDR3 DNA reads as TGTGCCACCAGTGATCCCGCCGGGCGGGAGACCCAGTACTTC.

The J gene is TRBJ2-4, the V gene TRBV19; the D is unclear. Per germline, CDR1 LNHDA and CDR2 SQIVND (reference sequence). Trimming took 6 bases from V and 1 from J, leaving 16 bases between them. The CDR3 spans 16 residues. CDR3: CASSPPLRSAKNIQYF. In DNA form, the CDR3 reads TGTGCCAGTAGCCCTCCTTTGCGGAGCGCCAAAAACATTCAGTACTTC. The whole variable domain, remainder taken from reference TRBV19 and TRBJ2-4, is DGGITQSPKYLFRKEGQNVTLSCEQNLNHDAMYWYRQDPGQGLRLIYYSQIVNDFQKGDIAEGYSVSREKKESFPLTVTSAQKNPTAFYLCASSPPLRSAKNIQYFGAGTRLSVL.

This clonotype was counted between two and nine times. J is TRBJ2-7 and V is TRBV20-1, with 9 bases identical to TRBD2. There are 14 residues in the CDR3. Germline V gene sequence: CDR1 DFQATT, CDR2 SNEGSKA (reference sequence). V was clipped by 6 bases and J by 2 bases; unmatched bases: 8. The CDR3 DNA reads TGCAGTGCGGGGGGGCTAGCGGGAACCTACGAGCAGTACTTC. This encodes CSAGGLAGTYEQYF.

Concerning this clonotype itself: Possible read error: a much larger clone is one base away. V usage is TRBV11-3 and J usage is TRBJ2-7, with 8 bases that match TRBD2. J gave up 5 bases and V 6 bases, and 12 bases lay outside the gene matches. Germline CDR1 and CDR2: SGHNT and YENEEA. This CDR3 is built from 15 residues. The CDR3 loop is CASSYSPAGEDEQYF. The DNA for the CDR3 is TGTGCCAGCAGTTACTCACCAGCGGGAGAGGACGAGCAGTACTTC.

By proportion, this clonotype is medium-sized (0.01 to 0.1%). The chain recombines TRBV6-2 or TRBV6-3 with TRBJ2-2, with TRBD2 as a possible D gene (5 bases). The CDR3 totals 14 residues. V shed 10 bases and J shed 3 bases, with 15 bases lying between them. Looked up from germline, CDR1 is MNHEY and CDR2 is SVGEGT. The CDR3 region is CATRDMDDTGELFF. The CDR3 bases are TGTGCCACCCGGGATATGGATGACACCGGGGAGCTGTTTTTT.

This chain uses TRBV29-1 with TRBJ1-2, with 11 bases identical to TRBD1. With V trimmed by 6 bases and J by 2 bases, 11 bases remained unmatched. The V gene's germline CDR1 is SQVTM and CDR2 ANQGSEA. The CDR3 is 16 residues long. CDR3 sequence: CSVRFRDRGSNYGYTF. The DNA for the CDR3 is TGCAGCGTGCGTTTCCGGGACAGGGGGTCGAACTATGGCTACACCTTC.

The rearrangement joins TRBV6-1 to TRBJ1-2, with 9 bases fitting TRBD1. Looked up from germline, CDR1 is MNHNS and CDR2 is SASEGT. V lost 6 bases to trimming and J lost 4 bases; unmatched junction nucleotides: 6. The CDR3 length is 14 residues. CDR3 nucleotide sequence: TGTGCCAGCAGACCGGGACAGGGTTCCTATGGCTACACCTTC. Translated, it gives CASRPGQGSYGYTF.

As to this clonotype: The junction departs from the called germline gene at one end, perhaps through a read error. The chain combines TRBV30 with TRBJ1-2; maybe TRBD1 (5 bases). Germline V gene lookup returns CDR1 GTSNPN and CDR2 SVGIG (reference sequence). The CDR3 totals 13 residues. The CDR3 spells CAWNQGINYGHTF. CDR3 DNA sequence: TGTGCCTGGAACCAGGGAATCAACTATGGCCACACCTTC.

This clonotype showed up just once. A much larger clone sits a single nucleotide away, making a read error possible. This sequence joins TRBV18 and TRBJ2-3; D not resolved. The CDR3 has 13 amino acids. Per the germline V gene, CDR1 is KGHSH and CDR2 is LQKENI. The CDR3 DNA sequence: TGTGCCGGCTCGACCAGGATGACAGATACGCAGTATTTT. It is translated as CAGSTRMTDTQYF. Together with reference TRBV18 and TRBJ2-3, the CDR3 gives the full variable domain: NAGVMQNPRHLVRRRGQEARLRCSPMKGHSHVYWYRQLPEEGLKFMVYLQKENIIDESGMPKERFSAEFPKEGPSILRIQQVVRGDSAAYFCAGSTRMTDTQYFGPGTRLTVL.

CDR3 sequence (DNA): TGTGCCAGCAGCTTAGATACTAGCCCGAACCACGGATTCACCGGGGAGCTGTTTTTT. Translation gives CASSLDTSPNHGFTGELFF. V usage is TRBV11-2 and J usage is TRBJ2-2, with D maybe TRBD2 (6 bases). The CDR3 is made up of 19 amino acids. The ends were cut back, 0 bases at V and 4 bases at J, with 21 bases in the middle. Germline-derived CDR1 and CDR2 are SGHAT and FQNNGV.

About this clonotype: A read error may explain this, as a much larger clone is one base away. The gene calls are TRBV7-3 and TRBJ2-1; D is possibly TRBD1 (6 bases). Germline CDR1 is SGHTA and CDR2 is FQGTGA. Trimming cost V 4 bases and J 8 bases, with 15 bases left between them. This CDR3 comprises 14 residues. The CDR3 protein is CASSSGTRYDEQFF. For the CDR3, the DNA is TGTGCCAGCAGCTCCGGGACAAGGTACGATGAGCAGTTCTTC.

This clonotype was seen only a few times. The CDR3 sequence: CASSYSVAGAYEQYF. The CDR3, as DNA: TGTGCCAGCAGTTACTCGGTCGCGGGAGCCTACGAGCAGTACTTC. The rearrangement links TRBV3-1 to TRBJ2-7, with 7 bases that match TRBD2. Trimming at V came to 6 bases and at J to 2 bases, leaving 10 bases not matched to a gene. The germline CDR1 and CDR2 sequences are LGHDT and YNNKEL (reference sequence). The CDR3 loop spans 15 amino acids.

The genes are TRBV28 and TRBJ2-1; 12 bases are shared with TRBD2. The length of the CDR3 is 16 residues. J was trimmed by 4 bases and V by 6 bases; bases with no gene match: 7. Germline loops: CDR1 MDHEN, CDR2 SYDVKM. DNA of the CDR3: TGTGCCAGCAGCCTCCGACTAGCGGGAGTATACAATGAGCAGTTCTTC. Translated: CASSLRLAGVYNEQFF.

This clonotype occurred a few times. V is TRBV5-8 and J is TRBJ1-2; 7 bases are shared with TRBD1. V was clipped by 0 bases and J by 8 bases; unmatched bases: 4. Looked up from germline, CDR1 is SGHTS and CDR2 is YDEGEE. The CDR3 has 13 residues. In DNA form, the CDR3 reads TGTGCCAGCAGCTTGGTAGGGGGCGGCGGCTACACCTTC. Translation: CASSLVGGGGYTF.